The rows below give T cell receptor beta chains drawn from one sample of a study of identical twins. TCRdb recomputed calls from the 5' RACE reads with MiXCR, one row per CDR3 protein. The sample consists of about 890,000 distinct CDR3 sequences, approximately 13% of them appearing once. The sample was also reused in another study, on yellow fever vaccine responses in identical twins.

Input material: PBMCs. These receptors were collected from a woman aged 18-30 years in good health. Both conserved end residues are part of each CDR3. A D gene is named only where the DNA matches it firmly. Expanded clones get a size class; other rows say once, few or many, or leave the size out.

CDR3aa	CDR3nt	d_gene	v_gene	abundance	len	j_gene
CSALLGLAGGQSSYNEQFF	TGCAGTGCTCTCCTCGGGCTAGCGGGGGGACAGAGCTCCTACAATGAGCAGTTCTTC	TRBD2	TRBV20-1	once	19	TRBJ2-1
CASSQDEDGQETQYF	TGTGCCAGCAGCCAAGATGAGGACGGACAAGAGACCCAGTACTTC	NA	TRBV4-2	NA	15	TRBJ2-5
CASSPLGTANTEAFF	TGTGCCAGCAGTCCTTTGGGGACAGCCAACACTGAAGCTTTCTTT	TRBD1	TRBV2	few	15	TRBJ1-1
CASSLVGTSNNEQFF	TGTGCCAGCAGCTTAGTAGGGACAAGCAACAATGAGCAGTTCTTC	NA	TRBV11-2	few	15	TRBJ2-1
CASRHRATGELFF	TGTGCCAGCAGACACAGGGCCACCGGGGAGCTGTTTTTT	NA	TRBV28	NA	13	TRBJ2-2
CASSEGPLTDTQYF	TGCGCCAGCAGCGAGGGCCCCCTCACAGATACGCAGTATTTT	NA	TRBV5-1	few	14	TRBJ2-3
CASQWTGPGQPQHF	TGTGCCAGCCAATGGACAGGGCCAGGCCAGCCCCAGCATTTT	TRBD1	TRBV2	NA	14	TRBJ1-5
CATSEGGLNTEAFF	TGTGCCACCAGCGAGGGGGGCCTCAACACTGAAGCTTTCTTT	NA	TRBV15	few	14	TRBJ1-1
CASSLDWGVQYF	TGTGCCAGCAGCTTAGATTGGGGGGTCCAGTACTTC	NA	TRBV7-2	NA	12	TRBJ2-5
CASSLRGGAGANVLTF	TGCGCCAGCAGCTTGAGAGGGGGCGCCGGGGCCAACGTCCTGACTTTC	TRBD1	TRBV5-1	NA	16	TRBJ2-6
CASSHAGSYNEQFF	TGTGCCAGCAGCCATGCCGGGAGCTACAATGAGCAGTTCTTC	NA	TRBV3-1	NA	14	TRBJ2-1
CATSTQGGPSTGELFF	TGTGCCACCAGCACCCAGGGGGGGCCAAGCACCGGGGAGCTGTTTTTT	NA	TRBV15	once	16	TRBJ2-2
CASSSPDRLSGNTIYF	TGCGCCAGCAGCTCCCCCGACCGGCTCTCTGGAAACACCATATATTTT	NA	TRBV4-1	few	16	TRBJ1-3
CASSPRDETQYF	TGTGCCAGCAGTCCCCGAGACGAGACCCAGTACTTC	NA	TRBV12-3/TRBV12-4	many	12	TRBJ2-5
CSARVGGIYEQYF	TGCAGTGCCCGGGTGGGGGGAATCTACGAGCAGTACTTC	NA	TRBV20-1	few	13	TRBJ2-7
CASSHGTSVSSYNEQFF	TGTGCCAGCAGCCACGGGACTAGCGTTAGCTCCTACAATGAGCAGTTCTTC	TRBD2	TRBV6-2/TRBV6-3	NA	17	TRBJ2-1
CASSQDIGGGATDTQYF	TGTGCCAGCAGCCAAGATATCGGCGGGGGGGCAACAGATACGCAGTATTTT	TRBD2	TRBV4-2	NA	17	TRBJ2-3
CASSRAPMLGSDTEAFF	TGTGCCAGCAGTAGGGCGCCGATGCTGGGATCGGACACTGAAGCTTTCTTT	NA	TRBV6-1	few	17	TRBJ1-1
CASSPGLYRGDEQFF	TGTGCCAGCAGCCCCGGGCTATACCGCGGGGATGAGCAGTTCTTC	NA	TRBV7-4	NA	15	TRBJ2-1
CSASRKKEGTQYF	TGCAGTGCTAGCCGGAAGAAGGAGGGTACGCAGTATTTT	NA	TRBV20-1	NA	13	TRBJ2-3
CGSSRGTNSETQYF	TGTGGTAGCAGCCGCGGGACTAACTCTGAGACCCAGTACTTC	TRBD2	TRBV6-1	few	14	TRBJ2-5
CASSLASQGFRSPLHF	TGTGCCAGCAGCTTAGCAAGTCAGGGCTTTCGCTCACCCCTCCACTTT	NA	TRBV7-8	NA	16	TRBJ1-6